A single sample gave rise to the 30 T cell receptor beta chains below, sequenced in a study of blood T cell repertoires in COVID-19. The method was immunoSEQ multiplex PCR; TCRdb's version includes in-frame clones alone and lacks a portion of them. The top ten hold 3.7% of the sample, which has more than 200,000 clones, about 90% seen once. Material for sequencing was PBMCs or T cells enriched from blood (not recorded which). The source is a woman in her twenties or thirties who had been exposed to COVID-19.

The table lists this clone with a few counts. This chain links TRBV18 with TRBJ1-3; D is possibly TRBD1 (5 bases). Germline V CDR1 and CDR2: KGHSH, LQKENI. The CDR3 is 16 amino acids. V lost 0 bases, J lost 4 bases, and 13 bases lay in between. In DNA form, the CDR3 reads TGTGCCAGCTCACCACCGGAGGGGCTTCGGGGAAACACCATATATTTT. It encodes CASSPPEGLRGNTIYF.

The chain employs TRBV2 and TRBJ1-1, with a tentative D call TRBD1 (5 bases). The germline V gene encodes CDR1 SNHLY and CDR2 FYNNEI. This CDR3 contains 13 residues. Trimming shortened V by 11 bases and J by 0 bases, and 13 bases separated the two germline ends. The CDR3 spells CAGGGRLNTEAFF. Here the CDR3 DNA reads TGTGCCGGCGGGGGACGGTTGAACACTGAAGCTTTCTTT.

As for this clone: At the DNA level, this CDR3 is encoded by other sequences in the same sample as well. The gene calls are TRBV29-1 and TRBJ1-3, with 8 bases fitting TRBD1. J lost 3 bases, V lost 6 bases, and 1 base had no gene match. In germline, CDR1 is SQVTM, CDR2 ANQGSEA. CDR3 length equals 12 residues. This CDR3 reads CSVGQVGNTIYF. CDR3 DNA: TGCAGCGTGGGACAGGTTGGAAACACCATATATTTT. Together with reference TRBV29-1 and TRBJ1-3, the CDR3 gives the full variable domain: SAVISQKPSRDICQRGTSLTIQCQVDSQVTMMFWYRQQPGQSLTLIATANQGSEATYESGFVIDKFPISRPNLTFSTLTVSNMSPEDSSIYLCSVGQVGNTIYFGEGSWLTVV.

This chain joins TRBV19 and TRBJ2-1; 16 nucleotides line up with TRBD2. The germline V gene encodes CDR1 LNHDA and CDR2 SQIVND (reference sequence). The CDR3 is 17 residues long. Trimming at V came to 5 bases and at J to 6 bases, leaving 7 bases not matched to a gene. The chain's CDR3 is CASSPPGTSGRGNEQFF. CDR3 bases: TGTGCCAGTAGTCCTCCCGGGACTAGCGGGAGGGGCAATGAGCAGTTCTTC.

J is TRBJ2-7 and V is TRBV7-3; D may be TRBD1 (5 bases). CDR3 length: 16 residues. Germline loops: CDR1 SGHTA, CDR2 FQGTGA. Trimming cost V 2 bases and J 3 bases, with 17 bases left between them. Written as DNA, the CDR3 is TGTGCCAGCAGCTTAGGGCCTACCCCAACAGGCTACGAGCAGTACTTC. Translated: CASSLGPTPTGYEQYF.

The V and J genes are TRBV7-2 and TRBJ1-6, with D perhaps TRBD1 (6 bases). The CDR3 extends over 15 amino acids. V was shortened by 3 bases and J by 2 bases, with 8 bases between the two germline ends. Germline CDR1 and CDR2: SGHTA and FQGNSA. CDR3 nucleotides: TGTGCCAGCAGCTTCAGGGACACCTATAATTCACCCCTCCACTTT. Translation: CASSFRDTYNSPLHF. Variable domain in full (rest from reference TRBV7-2 and TRBJ1-6): GAGVSQSPSNKVTEKGKDVELRCDPISGHTALYWYRQSLGQGLEFLIYFQGNSAPDKSGLPSDRFSAERTGGSVSTLTIQRTQQEDSAVYLCASSFRDTYNSPLHFGNGTRLTVT.

V usage is TRBV30 and J usage is TRBJ1-1; TRBD1 matches at 8 bases. Germline lookup yields CDR1 GTSNPN and CDR2 SVGIG (reference sequence). The CDR3 is made up of 13 amino acids. The ends lost 3 bases at V and 5 bases at J; junction bases unmatched: 5. CDR3 protein: CAWRQGEGTEAFF. The CDR3 DNA reads TGTGCCTGGAGACAGGGGGAAGGAACTGAAGCTTTCTTT.

The gene calls are TRBV9 and TRBJ1-6; 7 bases fit TRBD1. CDR3 length: 14 amino acids. The trim removed 4 bases at V and 7 bases at J, leaving 5 bases unmatched. Germline CDR1 is SGDLS and CDR2 is YYNGEE. CDR3 in DNA: TGTGCCAGCAGCTCCTCGGACAGGAATTCACCCCTCCACTTT. Translating it yields CASSSSDRNSPLHF.

The chain carries TRBV4-1 and TRBJ1-1, with 10 positions matching TRBD1. The J segment lost 0 bases and the V segment lost 3 bases, leaving 7 bases of the junction unmatched. The CDR3 loop spans 17 amino acids. The V gene's germline CDR1 is MGHRA and CDR2 YSYEKL. CDR3 sequence: CASSQTGTGVMNTEAFF. In DNA form, the CDR3 reads TGCGCCAGCAGCCAGACCGGGACAGGGGTGATGAACACTGAAGCTTTCTTT.

The V call is TRBV2, the J call TRBJ1-5; 12 positions agree with TRBD1. Germline V gene data show CDR1 as SNHLY and CDR2 as FYNNEI. The V gene end was trimmed by 2 bases and the J gene end by 6 bases; junction bases not matched to a gene: 8. The length of the CDR3 is 17 residues. The CDR3 bases are TGTGCCAGCAGTGAAACACTCGGGACAGGGGGCCTTCAGCCCCAGCATTTT. As protein: CASSETLGTGGLQPQHF.

V gene TRBV6-2 or TRBV6-3 combines with J gene TRBJ2-2, with 11 bases matching TRBD2. This CDR3 contains 19 residues. V lost 4 bases to trimming and J lost 0 bases; unmatched junction nucleotides: 10. Germline CDR1 and CDR2: MNHEY and SVGEGT. CDR3 sequence reads: CASSLLSGRAHPNTGELFF. DNA of the CDR3: TGTGCCAGCAGTTTACTTAGCGGGAGGGCCCACCCGAACACCGGGGAGCTGTTTTTT.

The J gene is TRBJ2-1, the V gene TRBV7-9; TRBD2 agrees at 10 bases. From germline, CDR1 is SEHNR and CDR2 FQNEAQ (reference sequence). V was pared by 6 bases and J by 7 bases, with 9 bases of the junction left unmatched. The length of the CDR3 is 15 residues. The CDR3 DNA sequence: TGTGCCAGCAGAGACCTAGCGGGAGAAAGGAATGAGCAGTTCTTC. This sequence encodes CASRDLAGERNEQFF.

V is TRBV7-2 and J is TRBJ1-2; D possibly corresponds to TRBD1 (5 bases). The CDR3 spans 15 residues. Per germline, CDR1 SGHTA and CDR2 FQGNSA. V lost 5 bases and J 4 bases, leaving 17 bases between the germline ends. The CDR3 here is CASSAPRGGVYGYTF. In nucleotides, the CDR3 is TGTGCCAGCAGCGCCCCACGTGGGGGGGTCTATGGCTACACCTTC. The full variable domain, rest sourced from reference TRBV7-2 and TRBJ1-2, is GAGVSQSPSNKVTEKGKDVELRCDPISGHTALYWYRQSLGQGLEFLIYFQGNSAPDKSGLPSDRFSAERTGGSVSTLTIQRTQQEDSAVYLCASSAPRGGVYGYTFGSGTRLTVV.

The rearrangement joins TRBV2 to TRBJ2-4; 10 bases are shared with TRBD2. CDR1 and CDR2 (germline): SNHLY, FYNNEI. The ends lost 2 bases at V and 7 bases at J; junction bases unmatched: 14. The CDR3 has 18 amino acids. CDR3 DNA sequence: TGTGCCAGCAGTGAATCCCAACTAGCGGGGCCCTCCCGCAACATTCAGTACTTC. Translated: CASSESQLAGPSRNIQYF.

The chain joins TRBV10-3 to TRBJ1-1; 8 bases agree with TRBD1. Germline CDR1 and CDR2: ENHRY and SYGVKD. This CDR3 is built from 13 residues. V shed 6 bases, J shed 2 bases, and the junction held 2 bases outside the gene matches. This CDR3 reads CAIRTGENTEAFF. CDR3 bases: TGTGCCATCAGGACAGGGGAAAACACTGAAGCTTTCTTT.

The chain links TRBV5-4 to TRBJ2-1; tentative D call: TRBD2 (6 bases). The CDR3 spans 15 residues. The germline V gene encodes CDR1 SGHNT and CDR2 YYREEE (reference sequence). Between the trimmed V and J ends, which lost 4 bases and 6 bases, there was a span of 17 bases. The CDR3 region has the DNA TGTGCCAGCAGCCCCTGGGGGGTGGGAGGCAATGAGCAGTTCTTC. Translating gives CASSPWGVGGNEQFF. Full variable domain (remainder filled in from reference TRBV5-4 and TRBJ2-1): ETGVTQSPTHLIKTRGQQVTLRCSSQSGHNTVSWYQQALGQGPQFIFQYYREEENGRGNFPPRFSGLQFPNYSSELNVNALELDDSALYLCASSPWGVGGNEQFFGPGTRLTVL.

This chain joins TRBV13 and TRBJ1-4; D remains ambiguous. The germline V gene has CDR1 PRHDT and CDR2 FYEKMQ (reference sequence). Trimming shortened V by 5 bases and J by 14 bases, and 21 bases separated the two germline ends. This CDR3 contains 14 residues. As DNA, the CDR3 is TGTGCCAGCAGCGTCCGGGTTCCCCGGTCTAGGCTGTTTTTT. It codes for CASSVRVPRSRLFF.

This chain links TRBV6-4 with TRBJ1-5; D is ambiguous. The germline gives CDR1 MRHNA, CDR2 SNTAGT. V was shortened by 3 bases and J by 2 bases, with 11 bases between the two germline ends. This CDR3 is built from 15 residues. The CDR3 DNA sequence: TGTGCCAGCAGTGATGCGGGAGAGGGCAATCAGCCCCAGCATTTT. It codes for CASSDAGEGNQPQHF.

This clone was seen many times. CDR3 in DNA: TGCGCCAGCAGCCAAGGTTTACTAGCGGAGATCTACAATGAGCAGTTCTTC. This translates into CASSQGLLAEIYNEQFF. The chain is built from TRBV4-1 and TRBJ2-1; 8 bases line up with TRBD2. V was pared by 1 base and J by 3 bases, with 8 bases of the junction left unmatched. The CDR3 totals 17 residues. CDR1 is MGHRA, CDR2 YSYEKL, per germline.

The genes are TRBV29-1 and TRBJ1-1, with 12 positions matching TRBD1. Germline V gene data show CDR1 as SQVTM and CDR2 as ANQGSEA. The CDR3 has 14 amino acids. V gave up 7 bases and J gave up 1 base; unmatched junction bases: 4. CDR3 in amino acids: CSGGTGGWNTEAFF. The CDR3, as DNA: TGCAGCGGGGGGACAGGGGGCTGGAACACTGAAGCTTTCTTT.

The chain has TRBV12-3 or TRBV12-4 and TRBJ2-7, with TRBD1 matching over 10 bases. This CDR3 is 12 amino acids long. The V segment lost 6 bases and the J segment 6 bases; nucleotides outside the gene matches: 2. This CDR3 reads CASRTGGLEQYF. The CDR3 bases are TGTGCCAGCAGGACAGGGGGCCTCGAGCAGTACTTC.

The rearrangement links TRBV18 to TRBJ2-1; 8 bases are shared with TRBD2. J lost 0 bases, V lost 3 bases, and 1 base had no gene match. The CDR3 loop spans 15 amino acids. Germline CDR1 KGHSH, CDR2 LQKENI. CDR3 coding DNA: TGTGCCAGCTCACCCGGGACTAGCTCCTACAATGAGCAGTTCTTC. The encoded protein is CASSPGTSSYNEQFF.

The V gene is TRBV25-1, the J gene TRBJ2-1; 8 nucleotides match TRBD2. The junction had 8 bases not matched to a gene; V was cut back by 1 base and J by 3 bases. The germline gives CDR1 MGHDK, CDR2 SYGVNS. The CDR3 sequence is 17 residues long. The CDR3 is CASSEWSGGPIYNEQFF. The CDR3 bases are TGTGCCAGCAGTGAATGGTCGGGAGGGCCAATCTACAATGAGCAGTTCTTC.

The genes are TRBV29-1 and TRBJ2-5, with 9 bases identical to TRBD2. V lost 8 bases, J lost 4 bases, and 8 bases stayed unmatched. This CDR3 spans 13 amino acids. Germline CDR1 is SQVTM and CDR2 is ANQGSEA. CDR3 coding DNA: TGCAGCACCAGCCTTAGCGGGAGAGAGACCCAGTACTTC. Its protein is CSTSLSGRETQYF.

The chain has TRBV7-2 and TRBJ2-3; TRBD2 agrees at 8 bases. CDR3 size: 15 residues. V shed 5 bases and J 6 bases; nucleotides not matched to a gene: 10. Germline-derived CDR1 and CDR2 are SGHTA and FQGNSA. The CDR3 DNA reads as TGTGCCAGCAGCCTAGGACTAGCCTGGAGGGATACGCAGTATTTT. Translation: CASSLGLAWRDTQYF.

The J gene is TRBJ1-4, the V gene TRBV10-3, with 8 bases fitting TRBD1. The CDR3 is 15 amino acids. Trimming took 0 bases from V and 8 from J; bases not matched to a gene: 5. CDR1 is ENHRY, CDR2 SYGVKD, per germline. CDR3 DNA sequence: TGTGCCATCAGTGAGTCCAGGGACAGGAAAGAAAAACTGTTTTTT. Its translation: CAISESRDRKEKLFF.

This clone was observed once. The chain carries TRBV19 and TRBJ1-5; TRBD1 might be the D (5 bases). The germline V gene encodes CDR1 LNHDA and CDR2 SQIVND (reference sequence). Deletions cut 7 bases from V and 4 bases from J, with 14 bases between. The CDR3 is 14 amino acids. The CDR3 DNA follows: TGTGCCAGTAACGGTGGGGAGGGGAATCAGCCCCAGCATTTT. Its protein product is CASNGGEGNQPQHF.

The gene calls are TRBV10-3 and TRBJ2-1, with TRBD2 as a possible D gene (6 bases). Germline lookup yields CDR1 ENHRY and CDR2 SYGVKD. The V end lost 3 bases, the J end lost 3 bases, and 12 bases lay between the germline ends. The CDR3 is 15 amino acids. The CDR3 sequence: CAISDEAGYYNEQFF. Here the CDR3 DNA reads TGTGCCATCAGTGACGAAGCGGGCTACTACAATGAGCAGTTCTTC.

The chain is built from TRBV2 and TRBJ1-3, with 7 positions matching TRBD1. This CDR3 is 16 amino acids long. Trimming cost V 3 bases and J 5 bases; bases outside gene matches: 10. Germline CDR1 SNHLY, CDR2 FYNNEI. CDR3 sequence reads: CASSDAGTAKRNTIYF. CDR3 nucleotide sequence: TGTGCCAGCAGTGATGCCGGGACAGCTAAAAGAAACACCATATATTTT.

This clone was seen just once. CDR3 sequence reads: CASSEGRGKRNYGYTF. The CDR3 coding sequence is TGTGCCAGCAGCGAAGGAAGAGGAAAGAGGAACTATGGCTACACCTTC. This chain connects TRBV9 to TRBJ1-2; D uncertain. V lost 3 bases and J 2 bases, leaving 17 bases between the germline ends. CDR1 is SGDLS, CDR2 YYNGEE, per germline. CDR3 length: 16 amino acids.